This T cell receptor (beta chain) was obtained from a study of blood T cells in healthy people across ages. This clonotype was found many times. The length of the CDR3 is 14 residues. Per the germline V gene, CDR1 is DFQATT and CDR2 is SNEGSKA (reference sequence). J was trimmed by 4 bases and V by 1 base; bases with no gene match: 5. Through a sample-barcoded 5' primer and a J-beta primer mix, a second PCR was run for roughly 6 to 11 cycles. In TCRdb, the 5' RACE reads were re-called with MiXCR into one record per CDR3 protein. Among approximately 940,000 distinct CDR3 sequences listed, about 48% were seen once.

The V gene is TRBV20-1, the J gene TRBJ1-2; 8 positions agree with TRBD1. Sequencing used blood. This sequence originates from a young man in good health. CDR3 DNA sequence: TGCAGTGCTAGAGGGGGACAGGAGCTCTATGGCTACACCTTC. This gives the protein CSARGGQELYGYTF.